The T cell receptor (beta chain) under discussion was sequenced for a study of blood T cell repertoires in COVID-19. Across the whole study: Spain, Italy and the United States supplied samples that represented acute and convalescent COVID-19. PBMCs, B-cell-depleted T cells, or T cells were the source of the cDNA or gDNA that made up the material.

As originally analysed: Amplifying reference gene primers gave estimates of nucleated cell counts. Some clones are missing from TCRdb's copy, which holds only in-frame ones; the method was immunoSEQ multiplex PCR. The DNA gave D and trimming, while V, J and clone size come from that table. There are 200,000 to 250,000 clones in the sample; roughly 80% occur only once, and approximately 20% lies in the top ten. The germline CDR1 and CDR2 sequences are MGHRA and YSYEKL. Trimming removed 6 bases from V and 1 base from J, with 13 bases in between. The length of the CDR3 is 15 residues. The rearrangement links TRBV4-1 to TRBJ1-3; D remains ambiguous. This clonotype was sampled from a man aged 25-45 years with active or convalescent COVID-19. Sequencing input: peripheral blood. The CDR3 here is CASRTGVTSGNTIYF. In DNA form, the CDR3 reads TGCGCCAGCAGAACGGGAGTTACGTCTGGAAACACCATATATTTT.